This T cell receptor (beta chain) was retrieved from a study of human T cells and chemical hapten exposure. Notes on the study in general: Significantly more large CDR3 similarity clusters were formed by expanded TCRs than by controls.

The library labeled individual cDNA molecules by adding unique molecular identifiers to them. TCRdb reprocessed the RACE reads via MiXCR and lists one record per CDR3 protein. This sample carries roughly 84,000 distinct CDR3 sequences, about 10% of them seen once, and the ten largest clones take 3% to 4%. Specified time point: patch test 3, about 24 weeks after DPC sensitization. Treatment here: therapeutic diphenylcyclopropenone sensitization with weekly scalp DPC. As to this clonotype: Its specificity is not known. This clone may be a read error of a much larger clone one base away.

The V end was cut by 3 bases, the J end by 4 bases, with 18 bases between. Per the germline V gene, CDR1 is KGHSH and CDR2 is LQKENI. This CDR3 region has 16 residues. The source material was whole blood, sampled in connection with sensitization to the hapten diphenylcyclopropenone (DPC). V usage is TRBV18 and J usage is TRBJ2-5; possibly TRBD2 for D (5 bases). The sequence derives from a woman between 45 and 65 years old with alopecia areata. Some clones in this sample may be carry-over from other donors' samples. Here the CDR3 DNA reads TGTGCCAGCTCACCTATACAGCGGCTCCGCCGAGAGACCCAGTACTTC. Amino acid sequence: CASSPIQRLRRETQYF.